These T cell receptor beta chains were read from a single sample in a study of T cells in Graves' hyperthyroidism and ophthalmopathy. TCRdb fed the multiplex PCR reads into MiXCR, producing one record per CDR3 protein. The table lists around 800,000 distinct CDR3 sequences, more than 30% of them singletons. The sequencing sample was made of blood. The source is a man younger than 30 with Graves' hyperthyroidism. The CDR3 runs from the conserved cysteine through the conserved F or W.

J gene: TRBJ1-4; V gene: TRBV2; CDR3 protein: CASSEESGAEKLFF
J gene: TRBJ2-5; V gene: TRBV7-9; CDR3 protein: CASSPRAETQYF
J gene: TRBJ2-7; V gene: TRBV12-3/TRBV12-4; CDR3 protein: CASSLDMGGTSYEQYF
J gene: TRBJ2-5; V gene: TRBV6-5; CDR3 protein: CASSYGHDQETQYF
J gene: TRBJ1-1; V gene: TRBV6-5; CDR3 protein: CASSYSGQGASEAFF
J gene: TRBJ2-5; V gene: TRBV20-1; CDR3 protein: CSARSTSGGIETQYF
J gene: TRBJ2-7; V gene: TRBV24-1; CDR3 protein: CATSDGGAYEQYF
J gene: TRBJ1-2; V gene: TRBV29-1; CDR3 protein: CSVAPRGYGYTF
J gene: TRBJ1-1; V gene: TRBV12-3/TRBV12-4; CDR3 protein: CASSFAGQGGTETFF
J gene: TRBJ2-2; V gene: TRBV7-9; CDR3 protein: CASERDDLGELFF
J gene: TRBJ2-5; V gene: TRBV19; CDR3 protein: CASSPRDRETQYF
J gene: TRBJ1-5; V gene: TRBV7-2; CDR3 protein: CASSLGGALGNQPQHF
J gene: TRBJ1-2; V gene: TRBV6-1; CDR3 protein: CASSEAGDRDLPGYTF
J gene: TRBJ1-4; V gene: TRBV10-3; CDR3 protein: CAISDMGGEKLFF
J gene: TRBJ2-5; V gene: TRBV15; CDR3 protein: CATSKNRGRETQYF
J gene: TRBJ2-7; V gene: TRBV2; CDR3 protein: CASSGQSDYEQYF
J gene: TRBJ2-5; V gene: TRBV7-8; CDR3 protein: CASSTRTGLSETQYF
J gene: TRBJ1-6; V gene: TRBV19; CDR3 protein: CASTLSSGGGPNSPLHF
J gene: TRBJ1-4; V gene: TRBV15; CDR3 protein: CATSSSVGAGEKLFF
J gene: TRBJ1-3; V gene: TRBV29-1; CDR3 protein: CSVGQGTGNTIYF
J gene: TRBJ1-1; V gene: TRBV6-5; CDR3 protein: CASSHPSMNTEAFF
J gene: TRBJ1-2; V gene: TRBV6-5; CDR3 protein: CASAGTGFWGGEGYTF
J gene: TRBJ2-5; V gene: TRBV6-1; CDR3 protein: CASSLFPDRQETQYF
J gene: TRBJ1-3; V gene: TRBV4-1; CDR3 protein: CASSPTSANTIYF
J gene: TRBJ1-1; V gene: TRBV2; CDR3 protein: CASSPGTGGQAFF
J gene: TRBJ1-4; V gene: TRBV6-4; CDR3 protein: CASSDYRGHEKLFF